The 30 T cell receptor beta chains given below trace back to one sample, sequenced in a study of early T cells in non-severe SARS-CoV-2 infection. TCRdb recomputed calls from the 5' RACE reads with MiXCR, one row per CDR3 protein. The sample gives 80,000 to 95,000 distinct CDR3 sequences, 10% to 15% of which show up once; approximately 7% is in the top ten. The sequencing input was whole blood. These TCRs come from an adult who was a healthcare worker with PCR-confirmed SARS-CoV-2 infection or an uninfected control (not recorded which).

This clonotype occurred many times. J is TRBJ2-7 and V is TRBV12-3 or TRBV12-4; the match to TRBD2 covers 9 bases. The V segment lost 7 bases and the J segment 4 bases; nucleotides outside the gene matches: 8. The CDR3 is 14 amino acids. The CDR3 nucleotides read TGTGCCAGCATGCTAGCGGGACTAAGTTACGAGCAGTACTTC. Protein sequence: CASMLAGLSYEQYF.

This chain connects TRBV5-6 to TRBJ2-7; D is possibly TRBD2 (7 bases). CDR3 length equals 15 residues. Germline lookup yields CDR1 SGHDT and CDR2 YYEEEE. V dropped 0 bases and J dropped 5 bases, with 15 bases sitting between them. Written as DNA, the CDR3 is TGTGCCAGCAGCTTGGCCGGGGGGCGCGACGACGAGCAGTACTTC. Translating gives CASSLAGGRDDEQYF.

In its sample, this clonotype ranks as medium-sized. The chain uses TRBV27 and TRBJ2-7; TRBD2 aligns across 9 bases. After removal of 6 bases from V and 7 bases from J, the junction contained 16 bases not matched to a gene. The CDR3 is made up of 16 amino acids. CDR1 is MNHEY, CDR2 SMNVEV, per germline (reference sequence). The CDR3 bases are TGTGCCAGCAGCTCAACGCCCGGGACTAGCCCAACGGAGCAGTACTTC. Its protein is CASSSTPGTSPTEQYF.

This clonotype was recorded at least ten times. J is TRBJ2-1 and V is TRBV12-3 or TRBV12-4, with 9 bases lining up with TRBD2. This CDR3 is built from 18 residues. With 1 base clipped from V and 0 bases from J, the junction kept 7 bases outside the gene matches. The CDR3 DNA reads TGTGCCAGCAGTTTAGGGGGGCGGGAGGGCCCCTCCTACAATGAGCAGTTCTTC. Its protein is CASSLGGREGPSYNEQFF.

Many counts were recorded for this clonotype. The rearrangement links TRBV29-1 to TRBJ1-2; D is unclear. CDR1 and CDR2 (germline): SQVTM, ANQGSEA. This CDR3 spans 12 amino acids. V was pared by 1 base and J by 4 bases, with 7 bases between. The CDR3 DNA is TGCAGCGTTGAAGGCGGCTTCTATGGCTACACCTTC. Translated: CSVEGGFYGYTF.

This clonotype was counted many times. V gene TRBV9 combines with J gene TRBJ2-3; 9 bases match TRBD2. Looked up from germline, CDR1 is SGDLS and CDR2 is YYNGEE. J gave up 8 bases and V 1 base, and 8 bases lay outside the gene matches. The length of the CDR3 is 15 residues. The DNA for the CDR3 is TGTGCCAGCAGCGTACAGCGGGAGGAAGGTCGTACGCAGTATTTT. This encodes CASSVQREEGRTQYF.

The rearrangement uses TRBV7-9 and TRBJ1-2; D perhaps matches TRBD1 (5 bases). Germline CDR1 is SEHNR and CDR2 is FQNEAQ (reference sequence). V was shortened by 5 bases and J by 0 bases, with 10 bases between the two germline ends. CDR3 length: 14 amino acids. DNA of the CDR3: TGTGCCAGCAGCGGGGCCCCGGCTAACTATGGCTACACCTTC. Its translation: CASSGAPANYGYTF.

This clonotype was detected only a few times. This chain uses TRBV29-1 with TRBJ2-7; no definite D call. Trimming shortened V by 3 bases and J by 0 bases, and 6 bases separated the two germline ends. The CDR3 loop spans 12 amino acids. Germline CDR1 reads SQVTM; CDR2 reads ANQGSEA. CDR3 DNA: TGCAGCGTTGAGACCGGCTCCTACGAGCAGTACTTC. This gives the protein CSVETGSYEQYF.

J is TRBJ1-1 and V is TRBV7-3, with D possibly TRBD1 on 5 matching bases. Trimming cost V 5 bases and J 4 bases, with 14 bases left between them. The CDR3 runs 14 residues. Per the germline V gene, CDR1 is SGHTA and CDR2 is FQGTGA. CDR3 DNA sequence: TGTGCCAGCAGCCTGGCGGGACCGTCCACTGAAGCTTTCTTT. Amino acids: CASSLAGPSTEAFF.

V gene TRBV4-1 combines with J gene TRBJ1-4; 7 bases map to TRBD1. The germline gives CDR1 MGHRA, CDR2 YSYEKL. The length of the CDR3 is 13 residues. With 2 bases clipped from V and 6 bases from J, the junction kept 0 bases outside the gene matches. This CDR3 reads CASSQQGDEKLFF. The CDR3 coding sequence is TGCGCCAGCAGCCAACAGGGGGATGAAAAACTGTTTTTT.

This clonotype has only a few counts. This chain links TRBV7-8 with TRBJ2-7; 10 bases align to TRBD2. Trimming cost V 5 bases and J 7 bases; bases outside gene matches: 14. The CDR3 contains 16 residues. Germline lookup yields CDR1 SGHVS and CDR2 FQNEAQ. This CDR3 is CASSPETSGYGKEQYF. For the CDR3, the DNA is TGTGCCAGCAGCCCGGAGACTAGCGGGTATGGAAAAGAGCAGTACTTC.

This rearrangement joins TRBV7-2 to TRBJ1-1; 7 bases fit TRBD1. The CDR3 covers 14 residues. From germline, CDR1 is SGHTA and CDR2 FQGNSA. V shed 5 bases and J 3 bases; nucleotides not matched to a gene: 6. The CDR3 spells CASSRQQGYTEAFF. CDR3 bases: TGTGCCAGCAGCCGTCAACAGGGGTACACTGAAGCTTTCTTT.

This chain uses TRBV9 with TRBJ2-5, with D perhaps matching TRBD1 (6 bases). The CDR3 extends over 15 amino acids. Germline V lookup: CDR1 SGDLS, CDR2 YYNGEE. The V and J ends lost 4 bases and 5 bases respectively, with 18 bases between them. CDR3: CASSPRTASSETQYF. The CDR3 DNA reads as TGTGCCAGCAGCCCAAGGACAGCCTCCTCGGAGACCCAGTACTTC.

The CDR3 bases are TGTGCCAGCAGCGCCAACAGTAGGGGCGAAGCTTTCTTT. Its protein is CASSANSRGEAFF. The genes are TRBV7-2 and TRBJ1-1; tentatively, D is TRBD1 (5 bases). This CDR3 is 13 amino acids long. Trimming removed 5 bases from V and 8 bases from J, with 15 bases in between. The germline V gene has CDR1 SGHTA and CDR2 FQGNSA.

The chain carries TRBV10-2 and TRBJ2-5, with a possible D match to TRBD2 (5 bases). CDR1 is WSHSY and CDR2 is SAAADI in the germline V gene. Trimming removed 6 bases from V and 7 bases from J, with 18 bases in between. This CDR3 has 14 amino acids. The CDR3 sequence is CASRGDMGLGTQYF. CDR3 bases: TGCGCCAGCAGGGGAGACATGGGGTTAGGGACCCAGTACTTC.

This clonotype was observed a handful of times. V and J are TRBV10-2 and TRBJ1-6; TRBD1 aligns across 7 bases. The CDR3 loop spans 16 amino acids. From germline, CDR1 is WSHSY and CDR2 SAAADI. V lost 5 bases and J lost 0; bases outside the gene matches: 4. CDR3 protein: CASSMGDSSYNSPLHF. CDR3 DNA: TGCGCCAGCAGTATGGGGGACAGCTCCTATAATTCACCCCTCCACTTT.

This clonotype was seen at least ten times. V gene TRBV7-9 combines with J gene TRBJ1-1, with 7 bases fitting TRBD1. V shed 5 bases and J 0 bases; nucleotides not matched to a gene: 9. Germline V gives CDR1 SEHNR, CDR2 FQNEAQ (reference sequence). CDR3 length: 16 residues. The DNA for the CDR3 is TGTGCCAGCAGCCCACGGACAGGAGAAATGAACACTGAAGCTTTCTTT. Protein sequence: CASSPRTGEMNTEAFF.

CDR3 nucleotide sequence: TGTGCCGTAGGGGGACAGGTTTCGTCACCCCTCCACTTT. Its protein product is CAVGGQVSSPLHF. The J gene is TRBJ1-6, the V gene TRBV10-3, with 8 bases that match TRBD1. V trimming: 11 bases; J trimming: 10 bases; junction bases outside the gene matches: 10. CDR1 and CDR2 (germline): ENHRY, SYGVKD. This CDR3 is 13 amino acids long.

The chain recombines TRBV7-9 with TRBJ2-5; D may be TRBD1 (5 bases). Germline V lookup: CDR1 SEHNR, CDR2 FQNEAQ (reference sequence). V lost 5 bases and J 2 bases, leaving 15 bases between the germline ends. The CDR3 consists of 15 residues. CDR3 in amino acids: CASSRPDSSQETQYF. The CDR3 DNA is TGTGCCAGCAGCCGACCCGACAGTTCGCAAGAGACCCAGTACTTC.

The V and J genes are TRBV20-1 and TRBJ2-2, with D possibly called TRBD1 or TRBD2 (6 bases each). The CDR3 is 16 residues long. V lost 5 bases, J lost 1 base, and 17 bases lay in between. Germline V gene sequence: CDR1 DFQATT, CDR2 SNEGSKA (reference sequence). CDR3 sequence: CSARTGRGQNTGELFF. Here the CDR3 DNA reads TGCAGTGCTCGTACCGGACGGGGGCAGAACACCGGGGAGCTGTTTTTT.

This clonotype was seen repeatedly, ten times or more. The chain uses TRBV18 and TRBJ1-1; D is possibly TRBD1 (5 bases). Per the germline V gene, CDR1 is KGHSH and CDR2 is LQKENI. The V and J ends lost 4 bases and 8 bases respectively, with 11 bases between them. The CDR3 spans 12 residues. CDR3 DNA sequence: TGTGCCAGCTCACTAGACAGATACGAAGCTTTCTTT. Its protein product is CASSLDRYEAFF.

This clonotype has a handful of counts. CDR3 in DNA: TGTGCCAGCAGTTACCCTAGCAGCCATGAGCAGTTCTTC. Translated: CASSYPSSHEQFF. The chain employs TRBV6-2 or TRBV6-3 and TRBJ2-1, with a weak D call TRBD2 (5 bases). The V gene's germline CDR1 is MNHEY and CDR2 SVGEGT. This CDR3 comprises 13 residues. V was trimmed by 2 bases and J by 8 bases, leaving 10 bases between them.

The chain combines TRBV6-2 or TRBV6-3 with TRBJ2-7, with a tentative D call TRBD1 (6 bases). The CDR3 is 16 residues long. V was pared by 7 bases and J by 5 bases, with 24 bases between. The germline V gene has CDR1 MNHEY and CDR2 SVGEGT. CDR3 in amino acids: CASTLRPQGTANEQYF. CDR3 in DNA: TGTGCCAGCACCTTACGACCACAGGGAACCGCGAACGAGCAGTACTTC.

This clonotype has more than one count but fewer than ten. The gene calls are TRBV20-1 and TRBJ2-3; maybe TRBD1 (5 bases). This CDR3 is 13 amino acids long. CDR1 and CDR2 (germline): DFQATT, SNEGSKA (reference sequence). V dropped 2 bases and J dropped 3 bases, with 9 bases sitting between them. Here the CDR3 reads CSARTSGTDTQYF. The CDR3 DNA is TGCAGTGCTAGAACTTCAGGGACAGATACGCAGTATTTT.

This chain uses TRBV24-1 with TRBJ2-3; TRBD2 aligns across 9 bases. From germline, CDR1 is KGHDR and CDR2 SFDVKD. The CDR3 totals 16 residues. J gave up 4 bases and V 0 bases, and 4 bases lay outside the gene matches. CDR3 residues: CATSDLGGRESDTQYF. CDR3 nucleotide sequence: TGTGCCACCAGTGATTTGGGCGGGAGGGAGTCAGATACGCAGTATTTT.

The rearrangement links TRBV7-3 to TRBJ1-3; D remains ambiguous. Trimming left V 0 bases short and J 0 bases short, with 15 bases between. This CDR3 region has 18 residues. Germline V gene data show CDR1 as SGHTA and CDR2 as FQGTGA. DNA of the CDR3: TGTGCCAGCAGCTTAACGGCAGCAAAGCGATACTCTGGAAACACCATATATTTT. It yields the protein CASSLTAAKRYSGNTIYF. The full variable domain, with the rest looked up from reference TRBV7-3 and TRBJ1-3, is GAGVSQTPSNKVTEKGKYVELRCDPISGHTALYWYRQSLGQGPEFLIYFQGTGAADDSGLPNDRFFAVRPEGSVSTLKIQRTERGDSAVYLCASSLTAAKRYSGNTIYFGEGSWLTVV.

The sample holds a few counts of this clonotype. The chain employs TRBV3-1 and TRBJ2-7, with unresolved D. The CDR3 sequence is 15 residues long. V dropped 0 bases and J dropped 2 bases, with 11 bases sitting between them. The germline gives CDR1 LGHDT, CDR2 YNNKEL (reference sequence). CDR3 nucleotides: TGTGCCAGCAGCCAAGATCTCTCGTGGCCCTACGAGCAGTACTTC. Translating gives CASSQDLSWPYEQYF.

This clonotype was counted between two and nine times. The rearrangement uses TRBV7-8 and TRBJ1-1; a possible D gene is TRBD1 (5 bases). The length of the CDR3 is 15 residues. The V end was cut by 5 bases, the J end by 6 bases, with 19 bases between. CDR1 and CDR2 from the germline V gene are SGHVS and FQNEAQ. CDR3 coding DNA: TGTGCCAGCAGCAGAGGTACAAGGGACGGCTCTGAAGCTTTCTTT. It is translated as CASSRGTRDGSEAFF.

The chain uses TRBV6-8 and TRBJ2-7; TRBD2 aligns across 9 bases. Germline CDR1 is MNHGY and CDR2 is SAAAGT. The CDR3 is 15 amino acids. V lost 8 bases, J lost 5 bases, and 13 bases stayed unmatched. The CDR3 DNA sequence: TGTGCCAGCGCCTACTTAGCGGGAGAGAAAAACGAGCAGTACTTC. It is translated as CASAYLAGEKNEQYF.

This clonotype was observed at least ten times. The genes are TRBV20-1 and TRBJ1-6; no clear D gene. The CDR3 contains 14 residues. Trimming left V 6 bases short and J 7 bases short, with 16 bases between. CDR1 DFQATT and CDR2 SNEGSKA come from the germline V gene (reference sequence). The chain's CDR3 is CSAPSRMGNSPLHF. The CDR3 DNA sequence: TGCAGTGCCCCGTCTCGGATGGGGAATTCACCCCTCCACTTT.